Below are 11 T cell receptor beta chains sequenced from a single sample in a study of vaccination and CD4 T cells after COVID-19. No antigen has been identified for these receptors. CD4+ T cells that had been cultured provided DNA sequenced with the Oncomine TCR Beta short-read assay. TCRdb analysed the PCR reads with MiXCR anew, one entry per CDR3 protein. The repertoire holds 2,000 to 3,000 distinct CDR3 sequences, with about 20% as singletons. Treatment: roughly 11-day PBMC culture with coronavirus spike peptide pools or control peptides (ViraFEST assay). Pre-COVID-19 pandemic sampling (2011-2018) yielded the unexposed donor's CD4+ T cells. The source material was CD4+ T cells from blood, cultured in vitro. These receptors originate from a human donor in good health.

This clonotype was counted between two and nine times. The gene calls are TRBV20-1 and TRBJ2-2; tentatively, D is TRBD1 (6 bases). V lost 2 bases and J lost 6, with 16 bases in between. In germline, CDR1 is DFQATT, CDR2 SNEGSKA (reference sequence). The CDR3 is 15 amino acids. For the CDR3, the DNA is TGCAGTGCTAGACGTCTTAGGAACAGGGCCGGGGAGCTGTTTTTT. As protein: CSARRLRNRAGELFF.

This clonotype has just a few counts. The J gene is TRBJ1-1, the V gene TRBV7-9; 7 nucleotides align to TRBD1. This CDR3 is built from 15 residues. Trimming at V came to 4 bases and at J to 1 base, leaving 6 bases not matched to a gene. Germline V gene lookup returns CDR1 SEHNR and CDR2 FQNEAQ (reference sequence). CDR3 DNA: TGTGCCAGCAGCTCACTCCAGGGGGGGAACACTGAAGCTTTCTTT. This encodes CASSSLQGGNTEAFF.

By share of the sample, this clonotype is medium-sized. The chain carries TRBV7-2 and TRBJ1-1; D is undetermined. V lost 5 bases, J lost 2 bases, and 9 bases lay in between. The germline V gene has CDR1 SGHTA and CDR2 FQGNSA. CDR3 length: 13 amino acids. CDR3 coding DNA: TGTGCCAGCAGCGTGACAAAAAACACTGAAGCTTTCTTT. Translating it yields CASSVTKNTEAFF.

The rearrangement links TRBV2 to TRBJ2-5, with D perhaps matching TRBD1 (5 bases). Trimming shortened V by 3 bases and J by 5 bases, and 13 bases separated the two germline ends. The germline V gene encodes CDR1 SNHLY and CDR2 FYNNEI. The CDR3 covers 14 residues. The CDR3 is CASSEVVAGETQYF. The CDR3 nucleotides are TGTGCCAGCAGTGAGGTGGTAGCAGGGGAGACCCAGTACTTC.

By share, this clonotype counts as medium-sized. V and J are TRBV10-3 and TRBJ2-5, with D possibly being TRBD2 (5 bases). Germline CDR1 ENHRY, CDR2 SYGVKD. There are 13 residues in the CDR3. V was trimmed by 4 bases and J by 5 bases, leaving 11 bases between them. The chain's CDR3 is CAISVNPGETQYF. Written as DNA, the CDR3 is TGTGCCATCAGTGTAAACCCGGGGGAGACCCAGTACTTC.

The chain carries TRBV6-1 and TRBJ2-5, with TRBD2 identical over 7 bases. Germline CDR1 reads MNHNS; CDR2 reads SASEGT. J was trimmed by 7 bases and V by 6 bases; bases with no gene match: 5. This CDR3 is built from 12 residues. The CDR3 sequence is CASSRGGGTQYF. CDR3 in DNA: TGTGCCAGCAGCCGCGGGGGAGGGACCCAGTACTTC.

This clonotype came up a few times. In DNA, the CDR3 is TGTGCCAGCAGTCGGGTTGATACGCAGTATTTT. This encodes CASSRVDTQYF. The chain employs TRBV28 and TRBJ2-3; D is unresolved. The CDR3 is made up of 11 amino acids. V lost 5 bases and J lost 6, with 6 bases in between. Germline V gene data show CDR1 as MDHEN and CDR2 as SYDVKM.

The chain recombines TRBV12-3 or TRBV12-4 with TRBJ1-2, with TRBD1 as a possible D gene (6 bases). The CDR3 runs 15 residues. V lost 5 bases, J lost 1 base, and 14 bases lay in between. CDR3 in DNA: TGTGCCAGCAGTCTCACAGGGAGCAGTAACTATGGCTACACCTTC. It codes for CASSLTGSSNYGYTF.

The rearrangement joins TRBV9 to TRBJ1-2; D is unclear. Per germline, CDR1 SGDLS and CDR2 YYNGEE. This CDR3 spans 14 amino acids. The V end was cut by 5 bases, the J end by 1 base, with 12 bases between. The CDR3 bases are TGTGCCAGCAGTCAGGTGGGATTTAACTATGGCTACACCTTC. Its translation is CASSQVGFNYGYTF.

This chain uses TRBV12-3 or TRBV12-4 with TRBJ2-3; 7 bases line up with TRBD2. This CDR3 is 13 amino acids long. The ends lost 6 bases at V and 4 bases at J; junction bases unmatched: 4. In nucleotides, the CDR3 is TGTGCCAGCAGCCTCACTAGCGCAGATACGCAGTATTTT. Translating it yields CASSLTSADTQYF.

This chain connects TRBV2 to TRBJ1-6; D possibly corresponds to TRBD1 (5 bases). This CDR3 region has 16 residues. Deletions cut 2 bases from V and 7 bases from J, with 15 bases between. Per the germline V gene, CDR1 is SNHLY and CDR2 is FYNNEI. The CDR3 nucleotides are TGTGCCAGCAGTGAAAGTGGGGGTAGGGCCAATTCACCCCTCCACTTT. Protein product: CASSESGGRANSPLHF.